This T cell receptor beta chain appears in the sequencing data of a study of T cell responses to AZD1222 COVID-19 vaccine. Germline loops: CDR1 LNHDA, CDR2 SQIVND (reference sequence). The CDR3 length is 13 residues. The junction had 7 bases not matched to a gene; V was cut back by 3 bases and J by 9 bases. TCRdb's table, derived via immunoSEQ multiplex PCR, lists solely in-frame clones and lacks some. Of some 88,000 clones in the sample, 90% were seen once. The sequence derives from an adult who received the AZD1222 COVID-19 vaccine. The sequencing used peripheral blood, collected 28 days after the second AZD1222 dose. V usage is TRBV19 and J usage is TRBJ2-7; 8 bases are a match to TRBD2. The CDR3 region is CASSIPGTSRQYF. For the CDR3, the DNA is TGTGCCAGTAGTATCCCCGGGACTAGTCGGCAGTACTTC.